The 21 T cell receptor beta chains given below trace back to one sample, sequenced in a study of T cell responses to AZD1222 COVID-19 vaccine. Sequencing was performed with immunoSEQ multiplex PCR; in TCRdb, only in-frame clones are kept and a portion is missing. The table shows 90,000 to 120,000 clones, with roughly 87% occurring only once. The specimen was peripheral blood, collected on day 0 of AZD1222 vaccination. The receptor source for this set is an adult in good health.

The chain combines TRBV5-4 with TRBJ2-7, with D uncertain. The germline V gene has CDR1 SGHNT and CDR2 YYREEE (reference sequence). Between the trimmed V and J ends, which lost 0 bases and 7 bases, there was a span of 11 bases. The CDR3 is 13 residues long. As DNA, the CDR3 is TGTGCCAGCAGCTTGGAATCCCTGAGGGAGCAGTACTTC. It yields the protein CASSLESLREQYF.

The J gene is TRBJ2-2, the V gene TRBV6-5; a weak D match, TRBD2 (5 bases). Deletions cut 2 bases from V and 8 bases from J, with 9 bases between. The V gene's germline CDR1 is MNHEY and CDR2 SVGAGI. CDR3 length: 13 residues. CDR3 DNA sequence: TGTGCCAGCAGTTACCTCACGGGGGGGGAGCTGTTTTTT. Translation gives CASSYLTGGELFF.

The chain is built from TRBV4-1 and TRBJ1-2, with a weak D call TRBD1 (6 bases). The CDR3 totals 16 residues. Germline assignment: CDR1 MGHRA and CDR2 YSYEKL. V lost 4 bases, J lost 4 bases, and 19 bases lay in between. The CDR3, as DNA: TGCGCCAGCAGCCCGACCCCAGGGGCTGAGGGCTATGGCTACACCTTC. This translates into CASSPTPGAEGYGYTF.

The CDR3 region is CASSWGTSGGNEQFF. Here the CDR3 DNA reads TGTGCCAGCAGCTGGGGGACTAGCGGGGGAAATGAGCAGTTCTTC. The chain joins TRBV5-4 to TRBJ2-1; 14 positions agree with TRBD2. The CDR3 runs 15 residues. J was trimmed by 7 bases and V by 3 bases; bases with no gene match: 3. The germline V gene has CDR1 SGHNT and CDR2 YYREEE (reference sequence).

The chain has TRBV19 and TRBJ2-2; tentative D call: TRBD2 (6 bases). CDR1 and CDR2 from the germline V gene are LNHDA and SQIVND (reference sequence). The CDR3 spans 14 residues. The V end lost 5 bases, the J end lost 2 bases, and 9 bases lay between the germline ends. CDR3 in DNA: TGTGCCAGTAGTGTTAGCGGTAACACCGGGGAGCTGTTTTTT. It specifies CASSVSGNTGELFF.

The sample holds many counts of this clone. The chain uses TRBV7-6 and TRBJ2-2; 8 nucleotides agree with TRBD2. The CDR3 consists of 16 residues. V trimming: 4 bases; J trimming: 5 bases; junction bases outside the gene matches: 9. CDR1 SGHVS and CDR2 FNYEAQ come from the germline V gene. In DNA, the CDR3 is TGTGCCAGCAGCTCTGCGGGACTAGGAGTAACCGGGGAGCTGTTTTTT. Its protein is CASSSAGLGVTGELFF. Variable domain in full (rest from reference TRBV7-6 and TRBJ2-2): GAGVSQSPRYKVTKRGQDVALRCDPISGHVSLYWYRQALGQGPEFLTYFNYEAQQDKSGLPNDRFSAERPEGSISTLTIQRTEQRDSAMYRCASSSAGLGVTGELFFGEGSRLTVL.

The chain carries TRBV6-5 and TRBJ2-3; no clear D gene. Germline lookup yields CDR1 MNHEY and CDR2 SVGAGI. The CDR3 runs to 14 residues. The V end was cut by 8 bases, the J end by 4 bases, with 16 bases between. This CDR3 is CASCTYFRSDTQYF. CDR3 bases: TGTGCCAGCTGTACGTACTTTCGTTCAGATACGCAGTATTTT.

The chain carries TRBV4-3 and TRBJ2-1; 7 positions match TRBD2. Germline CDR1 is LGHNA and CDR2 is YSLEER. J gave up 4 bases and V 0 bases, and 6 bases lay outside the gene matches. The CDR3 has 16 residues. For the CDR3, the DNA is TGCGCCAGCAGCCAAGATGGACTAGGATCTTACAATGAGCAGTTCTTC. Its translation is CASSQDGLGSYNEQFF.

This chain links TRBV18 with TRBJ1-6; 8 nucleotides match TRBD1. With 2 bases clipped from V and 5 bases from J, the junction kept 8 bases outside the gene matches. The CDR3 is 17 residues long. Per the germline V gene, CDR1 is KGHSH and CDR2 is LQKENI. CDR3 in DNA: TGTGCCAGCTCACCAGGTCCAGGGGGCAAGAATAATTCACCCCTCCACTTT. The encoded protein is CASSPGPGGKNNSPLHF.

Here the CDR3 DNA reads TGTGCCAGCAGTTTAGGACAGGGGGCTTATTCACCCCTCCACTTT. Its translation: CASSLGQGAYSPLHF. This chain uses TRBV6-5 with TRBJ1-6; 11 bases line up with TRBD1. With V trimmed by 4 bases and J by 8 bases, 4 bases remained unmatched. CDR3 length: 15 residues. The germline V gene encodes CDR1 MNHEY and CDR2 SVGAGI.

V gene TRBV9 combines with J gene TRBJ1-2; no definite D call. The CDR3 covers 16 residues. CDR1 is SGDLS and CDR2 is YYNGEE in the germline V gene. Trimming cost V 0 bases and J 5 bases, with 17 bases left between them. CDR3 coding DNA: TGTGCCAGCAGCGTAGAGGGCGGCAGATCCGGGTATGGCTACACCTTC. Translating gives CASSVEGGRSGYGYTF.

This clone was counted a single time. V and J are TRBV28 and TRBJ2-1; weak D call: TRBD2 (5 bases). There are 14 residues in the CDR3. The V end was cut by 5 bases, the J end by 3 bases, with 11 bases between. Germline lookup yields CDR1 MDHEN and CDR2 SYDVKM. DNA for the CDR3: TGTGCCAGCAGTCCCGGACTGATCTACAATGAGCAGTTCTTC. Its protein is CASSPGLIYNEQFF.

The chain combines TRBV6-5 with TRBJ1-6; unclear D gene. The germline V and J ends were trimmed by 0 bases and 8 bases, with 11 bases remaining between them. Germline loops: CDR1 MNHEY, CDR2 SVGAGI. This CDR3 spans 15 amino acids. In nucleotides, the CDR3 is TGTGCCAGCAGTTACTCGGCTAGGGAGGATTCACCCCTCCACTTT. It is translated as CASSYSAREDSPLHF.

In its sample, this clone was seen once. J is TRBJ1-6 and V is TRBV30; 7 bases fit TRBD1. The CDR3 loop spans 16 amino acids. CDR1 is GTSNPN, CDR2 SVGIG, per germline (reference sequence). J lost 0 bases, V lost 4 bases, and 6 bases had no gene match. In DNA form, the CDR3 reads TGTGCCTGGACCAAGACAGGGAGCTCCTATAATTCACCCCTCCACTTT. This encodes CAWTKTGSSYNSPLHF.

The chain employs TRBV7-3 and TRBJ1-2, with D perhaps matching TRBD1 (6 bases). Germline V CDR1 and CDR2: SGHTA, FQGTGA. Trimming pared 0 bases from V and 6 bases from J, leaving 14 bases between. This CDR3 has 15 residues. The CDR3 region has the DNA TGTGCCAGCAGCTTAACGCTACAGGGAGGGCATGGCTACACCTTC. Amino acid sequence: CASSLTLQGGHGYTF.

The CDR3 DNA sequence: TGCAGTGCTAGTCCCTCCGGACAGGGGGCAGGTCAGCCCCAGCATTTT. This codes for CSASPSGQGAGQPQHF. The gene calls are TRBV20-1 and TRBJ1-5; 11 positions agree with TRBD1. The CDR3 contains 16 residues. The J segment lost 6 bases and the V segment lost 3 bases, leaving 10 bases of the junction unmatched. Germline-derived CDR1 and CDR2 are DFQATT and SNEGSKA (reference sequence).

This chain joins TRBV6-6 and TRBJ1-2; D remains ambiguous. Trimming left V 3 bases short and J 0 bases short, with 14 bases between. The CDR3 sequence is 16 residues long. Germline values: CDR1 MNHNY, CDR2 SVGAGI (reference sequence). The CDR3 protein is CASSYSNGFSNYGYTF. The CDR3 nucleotides are TGTGCCAGCAGTTATTCAAACGGCTTTTCTAACTATGGCTACACCTTC.

A remark on this clone: The same CDR3 arises from other DNA sequences in this sample as well. Written as DNA, the CDR3 is TGTGCCAGCAGCGTAGGGCAGGACAGCTACGAGCAGTACTTC. Its translation: CASSVGQDSYEQYF. The rearrangement uses TRBV9 and TRBJ2-7, with D perhaps TRBD1 (6 bases). Looked up from germline, CDR1 is SGDLS and CDR2 is YYNGEE. V shed 0 bases and J shed 3 bases, with 10 bases lying between them. The CDR3 runs 14 residues.

V gene TRBV9 combines with J gene TRBJ2-7; 9 nucleotides agree with TRBD1. Trimming took 4 bases from V and 5 from J; bases not matched to a gene: 10. Germline CDR1 reads SGDLS; CDR2 reads YYNGEE. CDR3 length: 15 amino acids. The CDR3 bases are TGTGCCAGCAGCCATTCCCCGGGACAGGGCAACGAGCAGTACTTC. Protein: CASSHSPGQGNEQYF.

V and J are TRBV7-9 and TRBJ1-2; 7 bases map to TRBD1. CDR3 length equals 17 residues. With V trimmed by 4 bases and J by 6 bases, 17 bases remained unmatched. Per germline, CDR1 SEHNR and CDR2 FQNEAQ (reference sequence). The CDR3 DNA follows: TGTGCCAGCAGCTGGACCGGGACAGTCTCCTTTTCTGATGGCTACACCTTC. Translation gives CASSWTGTVSFSDGYTF.

This chain uses TRBV5-1 with TRBJ1-2; D not certain. Trimming removed 0 bases from V and 8 bases from J, with 11 bases in between. Germline lookup yields CDR1 SGHRS and CDR2 YFSETQ. The CDR3 consists of 13 residues. CDR3 DNA sequence: TGCGCCAGCAGCTTGGACTTGGCGGGCGGCTACACCTTC. It codes for CASSLDLAGGYTF.